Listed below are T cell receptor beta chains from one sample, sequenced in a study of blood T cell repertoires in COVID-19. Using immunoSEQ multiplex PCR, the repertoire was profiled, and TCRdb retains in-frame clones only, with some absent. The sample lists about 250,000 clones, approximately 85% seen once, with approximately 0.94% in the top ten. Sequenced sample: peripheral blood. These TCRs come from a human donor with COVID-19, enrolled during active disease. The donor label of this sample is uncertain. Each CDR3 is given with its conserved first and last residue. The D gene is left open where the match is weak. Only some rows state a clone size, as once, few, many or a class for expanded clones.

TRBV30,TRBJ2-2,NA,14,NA,CAWSAVANTGELFF,TGTGCCTGGAGTGCAGTCGCGAACACCGGGGAGCTGTTTTTT
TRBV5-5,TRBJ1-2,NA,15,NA,CASSLRDTANYGYTF,TGTGCCAGCAGCTTGAGGGACACAGCTAACTATGGCTACACCTTC
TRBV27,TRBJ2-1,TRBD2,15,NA,CASSTGTSGRNEQFF,TGTGCCAGCAGTACCGGGACTAGCGGGAGGAATGAGCAGTTCTTC
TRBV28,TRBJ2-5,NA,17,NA,CASSFSGSEGLQETQYF,TGTGCCAGCAGTTTCTCGGGGTCGGAGGGGCTACAGGAGACCCAGTACTTC
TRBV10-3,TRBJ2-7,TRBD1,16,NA,CAISESRDRGRREQYF,TGTGCCATCAGTGAGTCGAGGGACAGGGGGCGACGGGAGCAGTACTTC
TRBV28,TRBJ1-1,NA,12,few,CATRGRNTEAFF,TGTGCCACTAGGGGCAGGAACACTGAAGCTTTCTTT
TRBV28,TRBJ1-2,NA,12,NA,CAGSGANYGYTF,TGTGCCGGCAGCGGGGCTAACTATGGCTACACCTTC
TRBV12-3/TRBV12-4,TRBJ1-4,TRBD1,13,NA,CASSPGQGEKLFF,TGTGCCAGCAGTCCGGGACAGGGGGAAAAACTGTTTTTT
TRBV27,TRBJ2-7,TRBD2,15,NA,CASRFSGSPSYEQYF,TGTGCCAGCAGATTTAGCGGGAGCCCTTCCTACGAGCAGTACTTC
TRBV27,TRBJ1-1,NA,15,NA,CASSLEPLMNTEAFF,TGTGCCAGCAGTTTAGAGCCTTTGATGAACACTGAAGCTTTCTTT
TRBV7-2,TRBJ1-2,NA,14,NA,CASSLEQGVYGYTF,TGTGCCAGCAGCTTAGAGCAGGGCGTCTATGGCTACACCTTC
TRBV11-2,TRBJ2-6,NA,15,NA,CASSTNPSGANVLTF,TGTGCCAGCAGCACAAATCCCTCTGGGGCCAACGTCCTGACTTTC